These 12 T cell receptor beta chains were all obtained from the same sample, sequenced in a study of regulatory T cells in long-lasting Graves disease. Arm-PCR of CDR3 regions and iRepertoire HTBI primers were the basis on which TCR beta libraries were built. MiXCR was run by TCRdb on the multiplex PCR reads, yielding one entry per CDR3 protein. Of about 470,000 distinct CDR3 sequences listed, less than 25% are singletons. Time point defined: persistent/refractory GD, antithyroid drugs over 5 years with positive TRAb. Generation of the TCR library employed RNA extracted from PBMCs. Specimen: peripheral blood mononuclear cells (PBMCs), collected when the disease was refractory, from a patient treated with antithyroid drugs. The receptors here all came from a female donor with Graves disease.

Comments on this clonotype: A read error may produce the germline difference seen at one junction end. The genes are TRBV7-9 and TRBJ1-3, with D possibly being TRBD1 (6 bases). CDR1 SEHNR and CDR2 FQNEAQ come from the germline V gene (reference sequence). CDR3 size: 17 residues. The CDR3, as DNA: TGCGCCAGCAGCCAAGCCGTCCGGGGGGCAACTGGAAACACCATATATTTT. Its protein is CASSQAVRGATGNTIYF.

This clonotype was observed many times. The rearrangement links TRBV2 to TRBJ1-1; D is unresolved. Trimming removed 6 bases from V and 0 bases from J, with 8 bases in between. Germline loops: CDR1 SNHLY, CDR2 FYNNEI. The CDR3 has 13 residues. CDR3 loop: CASRYILNTEAFF. For the CDR3, the DNA is TGTGCCAGCAGGTACATCCTGAACACTGAAGCTTTCTTT.

The CDR3 bases are TGTGCCAGCAGGCGCCGGGACCCTAGCTCCTACGAGCAGTACTTC. Its translation is CASRRRDPSSYEQYF. The V and J genes are TRBV6-1 and TRBJ2-7; TRBD1 or TRBD2 may be the D gene (5 bases each). CDR1 and CDR2 from the germline V gene are MNHNS and SASEGT. The CDR3 is made up of 15 amino acids. The V and J ends lost 6 bases and 0 bases respectively, with 15 bases between them.

This chain uses TRBV27 with TRBJ1-2; 7 bases align to TRBD1. The CDR3 spans 13 residues. V shed 8 bases, J shed 4 bases, and the junction held 7 bases outside the gene matches. CDR1 MNHEY and CDR2 SMNVEV come from the germline V gene (reference sequence). CDR3 sequence reads: CASGGQQPYGYTF. The CDR3 DNA reads TGTGCCAGCGGGGGACAGCAACCCTATGGCTACACCTTC.

The gene calls are TRBV28 and TRBJ2-2; TRBD2 aligns across 13 bases. CDR1 MDHEN and CDR2 SYDVKM come from the germline V gene. The CDR3 covers 15 residues. J lost 5 bases, V lost 5 bases, and 2 bases had no gene match. CDR3 sequence reads: CASSLTSGRTGELFF. The DNA of the CDR3 is TGTGCCAGCAGTCTGACTAGCGGGAGGACCGGGGAGCTGTTTTTT.

This clonotype has more than one count but fewer than ten. The J gene is TRBJ1-1, the V gene TRBV27; 10 nucleotides line up with TRBD1. The junction had 6 bases not matched to a gene; V was cut back by 6 bases and J by 5 bases. CDR1 and CDR2 (germline): MNHEY, SMNVEV (reference sequence). The CDR3 sequence is 14 residues long. CDR3: CASRRDRGGTEAFF. CDR3 DNA: TGTGCCAGCAGACGGGACAGGGGAGGTACTGAAGCTTTCTTT.

This chain joins TRBV7-8 and TRBJ1-2; D might be TRBD1 (5 bases). This CDR3 is built from 15 residues. Between the trimmed V and J ends, which lost 4 bases and 4 bases, there was a span of 16 bases. The germline CDR1 and CDR2 sequences are SGHVS and FQNEAQ. CDR3 bases: TGTGCCAGCAGCTCAGGACAATTATCTGGCTATGGCTACACCTTC. Translated: CASSSGQLSGYGYTF.

The rearrangement joins TRBV19 to TRBJ2-1, with no clear D. V was trimmed by 4 bases and J by 3 bases, leaving 7 bases between them. CDR1 and CDR2 (germline): LNHDA, SQIVND (reference sequence). There are 13 residues in the CDR3. CDR3 coding DNA: TGTGCCAGTAGTACTTACTACTACAATGAGCAGTTCTTC. Its translation is CASSTYYYNEQFF.

This clonotype was observed a handful of times. CDR3: CASSSRGLAGGETQYF. CDR3 DNA: TGCGCCAGCAGCTCGAGGGGACTAGCGGGAGGAGAGACCCAGTACTTC. The V gene is TRBV5-1, the J gene TRBJ2-5; TRBD2 aligns across 15 bases. Germline-derived CDR1 and CDR2 are SGHRS and YFSETQ. The V gene end was trimmed by 3 bases and the J gene end by 4 bases; junction bases not matched to a gene: 4. The CDR3 covers 16 residues.

This clonotype was counted a few times. The genes are TRBV6-1 and TRBJ2-2; a possible D gene is TRBD2 (5 bases). The germline V and J ends were trimmed by 6 bases and 5 bases, with 13 bases remaining between them. Germline-derived CDR1 and CDR2 are MNHNS and SASEGT. There are 14 residues in the CDR3. The CDR3 sequence is CASRPGLATGELFF. CDR3 coding DNA: TGTGCCAGCAGACCAGGCCTAGCAACCGGGGAGCTGTTTTTT.

Ten or more counts support this clonotype. This sequence joins TRBV4-3 and TRBJ1-2, with D uncertain. CDR3 size: 14 residues. Germline CDR1 reads LGHNA; CDR2 reads YSLEER. The V end lost 1 base, the J end lost 4 bases, and 10 bases lay between the germline ends. CDR3 nucleotides: TGCGCCAGCAGCCAAGTTCCAGGACTCTATGGCTACACCTTC. The encoded protein is CASSQVPGLYGYTF.

This clonotype has only a few counts. The genes are TRBV7-9 and TRBJ1-4; D not resolved. This CDR3 has 14 residues. V was trimmed by 1 base and J by 6 bases, leaving 9 bases between them. Germline CDR1 reads SEHNR; CDR2 reads FQNEAQ (reference sequence). The CDR3, as DNA: TGTGCCAGCAGCTTAGGAGGGTTGGATGAAAAACTGTTTTTT. Translating it yields CASSLGGLDEKLFF. The full variable domain, with the rest looked up from reference TRBV7-9 and TRBJ1-4, is DTGVSQNPRHKITKRGQNVTFRCDPISEHNRLYWYRQTLGQGPEFLTYFQNEAQLEKSRLLSDRFSAERPKGSFSTLEIQRTEQGDSAMYLCASSLGGLDEKLFFGSGTQLSVL.